This T cell receptor (beta chain) was identified in a study of control samples from healthy donors and cancer patients. This CDR3 has 14 residues. The V end lost 8 bases, the J end lost 2 bases, and 10 bases lay between the germline ends. Looked up from germline, CDR1 is SGHAT and CDR2 is FQNNGV. Only in-frame clones appear in the TCRdb table, and some are missing; sequencing was by immunoSEQ multiplex PCR. The sample comprises some 150,000 clones, around 90% of which are singletons, and around 4.9% rests with the top ten. The V and J genes are TRBV11-2 and TRBJ2-6, with TRBD2 as a possible D gene (6 bases). The sample comprised blood. The receptor was isolated from a man aged 25-45 years in good health. CDR3 sequence: CASFWGAGANVLTF. The CDR3 DNA is TGTGCCAGCTTTTGGGGGGCTGGGGCCAACGTCCTGACTTTC.